This T cell receptor beta chain was identified in a study of OX40 agonist ivuxolimab in advanced cancers. General study results and limits: Some nonresponders additionally presented with little normalized T-cell clonal expansion.

The CDR3 is 15 amino acids. CDR1 is MNHNY and CDR2 is SVGAGI in the germline V gene (reference sequence). V was pared by 0 bases and J by 10 bases, with 8 bases of the junction left unmatched. Regarding this clone: Its specificity is unknown.

TCRdb keeps only in-frame clones here, not all; method: immunoSEQ multiplex PCR. The sample has 75,000 to 95,000 clones; 85% are singletons. The receptor's source is an adult with an advanced solid tumor such as melanoma, head and neck, liver or kidney cancer. The chain uses TRBV6-6 and TRBJ1-4; TRBD1 matches 7 bases. The sequencing here drew on CD4+ or CD8+ T cells sorted from blood, taken in a trial of the OX40 agonist ivuxolimab. This chain's CDR3 is CASSYSVRGTTKLFF. DNA of the CDR3: TGTGCCAGCAGTTACTCGGTCAGGGGGACCACAAAACTGTTTTTT.